What follows describes a single T cell receptor (beta chain). Its antigen is as yet unknown. This sample was taken from a study of Graves' ophthalmopathy and Graves' hyperthyroidism. Turning to the study itself: Stable hyperthyroidism denotes an absence of ophthalmopathy throughout 18 months of follow-up.

Whole-study results and caveats: Most thyroid clonotypes with frequency above 0.001 were detected in blood too.

Hyperthyroidism patients, aged 18 to 65, were newly diagnosed, under 2 months' duration. The germline V gene has CDR1 DFQATT and CDR2 SNEGSKA (reference sequence). There are 19 residues in the CDR3. Germline trimming cut 4 bases from V and 1 base from J; bases unmatched to any gene: 17. RNA transcripts yielded amplified TCR beta CDR3 regions. HTBI primers were employed in first-round RT-PCR, then a second-round multiplex PCR followed. Each CDR3 protein gets one entry after TCRdb re-called the multiplex PCR reads with MiXCR. Of over a million distinct CDR3 sequences in the sample, about two fifths were seen once.

The specimen was peripheral blood or thyroid tissue (not recorded which). This sequence originates from an adult man with Graves' hyperthyroidism. The chain links TRBV20-1 to TRBJ1-5, with TRBD1 identical over 9 bases. The CDR3, as DNA: TGCAGTGCTATTCCAGCTTGGGGACGAGGACAGGGGAGCAATCAGCCCCAGCATTTT. This codes for CSAIPAWGRGQGSNQPQHF.